These T cell receptor beta chains were read from a single sample in a study of blood T cell repertoires in COVID-19. This table comes from immunoSEQ multiplex PCR, and its TCRdb copy is limited to in-frame clones, with some not included. The data hold some 200,000 clones, with roughly 86% observed a single time. Sequencing was performed on peripheral blood. All receptors come from a woman between 45 and 60 years old with active or convalescent COVID-19. CDR3s include the opening cysteine and the closing phenylalanine or tryptophan. Fields, in order: J gene, clone size, D gene, V gene, CDR3 protein, CDR3 DNA. D genes are given only for firm matches. Size values are once, few and many counts, or a class for expanded clones, and some rows have none.

J: TRBJ2-2; size: NA; D: TRBD1; V: TRBV15; CDR3: CATMGQGNTGELFF; DNA: TGTGCCACCATGGGACAGGGGAACACCGGGGAGCTGTTTTTT
J: TRBJ1-2; size: NA; D: TRBD1; V: TRBV27; CDR3: CASTSSRDRNFYGYTF; DNA: TGTGCCAGCACTTCCAGTAGGGACAGGAATTTCTATGGCTACACCTTC
J: TRBJ1-2; size: NA; D: TRBD1; V: TRBV29-1; CDR3: CSVGTGGASDGYTF; DNA: TGCAGCGTCGGAACAGGGGGCGCGTCTGATGGCTACACCTTC
J: TRBJ2-7; size: NA; D: TRBD2; V: TRBV28; CDR3: CASSSPGTSGSSYEQYF; DNA: TGTGCCAGCAGTTCCCCCGGGACTAGCGGTTCTAGCTACGAGCAGTACTTC
J: TRBJ2-1; size: once; D: NA; V: TRBV11-3; CDR3: CASSPPPPPYNEQFF; DNA: TGTGCCAGCAGCCCTCCCCCTCCCCCCTACAATGAGCAGTTCTTC
J: TRBJ1-2; size: NA; D: TRBD1; V: TRBV15; CDR3: CATSRDRVGANYGYTF; DNA: TGTGCCACCAGCAGGGACAGGGTAGGGGCTAACTATGGCTACACCTTC
J: TRBJ1-3; size: NA; D: NA; V: TRBV21-1; CDR3: CASSKARTGGFRTGNTIYF; DNA: TGTGCCAGCAGCAAGGCTAGGACAGGGGGGTTTAGGACTGGAAACACCATATATTTT
J: TRBJ1-1; size: NA; D: NA; V: TRBV28; CDR3: CASSFPGAEAFF; DNA: TGTGCCAGCAGTTTTCCGGGTGCTGAAGCTTTCTTT
J: TRBJ2-7; size: NA; D: TRBD2; V: TRBV4-1; CDR3: CASSREGTNSYEQYF; DNA: TGCGCCAGCAGCCGGGAGGGCACGAACTCCTACGAGCAGTACTTC
J: TRBJ2-5; size: NA; D: TRBD2; V: TRBV20-1; CDR3: CSASHYGTSRETQYF; DNA: TGCAGTGCTAGTCATTACGGGACTAGTCGAGAGACCCAGTACTTC
J: TRBJ2-2; size: NA; D: NA; V: TRBV19; CDR3: CASTRGGELFF; DNA: TGTGCCAGTACGAGAGGCGGGGAGCTGTTTTTT
J: TRBJ2-5; size: NA; D: NA; V: TRBV6-5; CDR3: CASSRSVSQETQYF; DNA: TGTGCCAGCAGTCGAAGCGTCAGCCAAGAGACCCAGTACTTC
J: TRBJ2-3; size: NA; D: NA; V: TRBV29-1; CDR3: CSVGFSGQTRTDTQYF; DNA: TGCAGCGTTGGATTCTCCGGACAGACTCGCACAGATACGCAGTATTTT
J: TRBJ2-2; size: NA; D: NA; V: TRBV7-9; CDR3: CASSQGNTGELFF; DNA: TGTGCCAGCAGCCAGGGGAACACCGGGGAGCTGTTTTTT
J: TRBJ2-1; size: NA; D: TRBD2; V: TRBV5-1; CDR3: CASSLGGLAGPLSNEQFF; DNA: TGCGCCAGCAGCTTGGGGGGACTAGCGGGCCCCCTGAGCAATGAGCAGTTCTTC
J: TRBJ2-6; size: NA; D: NA; V: TRBV25-1; CDR3: CASRSSSGANVLTF; DNA: TGTGCCAGCAGGTCCAGCTCTGGGGCCAACGTCCTGACTTTC
J: TRBJ2-5; size: NA; D: TRBD1; V: TRBV6-5; CDR3: CASSYSTGQGAETQYF; DNA: TGTGCCAGCAGTTACTCGACGGGCCAGGGGGCAGAGACCCAGTACTTC
J: TRBJ2-4; size: NA; D: TRBD1; V: TRBV4-1; CDR3: CASSPGQGLAKNIQYF; DNA: TGCGCCAGCAGCCCGGGACAGGGGCTAGCCAAAAACATTCAGTACTTC
J: TRBJ2-5; size: NA; D: NA; V: TRBV5-4; CDR3: CASSEGRGGRRETQYF; DNA: TGTGCCAGCAGCGAGGGGAGGGGGGGCCGACGAGAGACCCAGTACTTC
J: TRBJ1-1; size: NA; D: NA; V: TRBV9; CDR3: CASSDLVAAPNTEAFF; DNA: TGTGCCAGCAGCGACCTGGTTGCGGCACCGAACACTGAAGCTTTCTTT
J: TRBJ2-7; size: NA; D: TRBD1; V: TRBV10-1; CDR3: CASRKSTGIGEQYF; DNA: TGCGCCAGCAGAAAATCGACAGGGATAGGCGAGCAGTACTTC
J: TRBJ1-3; size: NA; D: TRBD1; V: TRBV5-1; CDR3: CASSLRTGDGNTIYF; DNA: TGCGCCAGCAGCCTGCGCACAGGGGACGGAAACACCATATATTTT
J: TRBJ2-7; size: few; D: TRBD2; V: TRBV4-1; CDR3: CASSTSGRAYEQYF; DNA: TGCGCCAGCAGCACTAGCGGGAGGGCCTACGAGCAGTACTTC
J: TRBJ2-1; size: NA; D: NA; V: TRBV24-1; CDR3: CATSRGNEQFF; DNA: TGTGCCACCTCCCGGGGGAATGAGCAGTTCTTC
J: TRBJ1-2; size: NA; D: NA; V: TRBV28; CDR3: CASSPTYRLQGYTF; DNA: TGTGCCAGCAGCCCGACATACAGGTTACAGGGCTACACCTTC
J: TRBJ1-1; size: many; D: NA; V: TRBV7-9; CDR3: CASSLVIPGKTEAFF; DNA: TGTGCCAGCAGCTTAGTGATACCGGGTAAGACTGAAGCTTTCTTT
J: TRBJ1-1; size: NA; D: TRBD1; V: TRBV28; CDR3: CASSLFAGGQAFF; DNA: TGTGCCAGCAGTTTATTCGCAGGGGGCCAGGCTTTCTTT
J: TRBJ1-5; size: NA; D: NA; V: TRBV24-1; CDR3: CATSDSLSVGSNQPQHF; DNA: TGTGCCACCAGTGATTCCCTCTCAGTTGGTAGCAATCAGCCCCAGCATTTT
J: TRBJ1-2; size: few; D: TRBD1; V: TRBV5-1; CDR3: CASSLGDRNYGYTF; DNA: TGCGCCAGCAGCTTGGGGGACAGAAACTATGGCTACACCTTC
J: TRBJ2-3; size: NA; D: TRBD1; V: TRBV6-5; CDR3: CASRVGTAKTDTQYF; DNA: TGTGCCAGCAGGGTAGGGACAGCAAAGACAGATACGCAGTATTTT
J: TRBJ2-1; size: NA; D: TRBD2; V: TRBV5-5; CDR3: CASGREGSYNEQFF; DNA: TGTGCCAGCGGCCGGGAGGGTTCCTACAATGAGCAGTTCTTC
J: TRBJ1-2; size: NA; D: NA; V: TRBV6-1; CDR3: CASSELSGAYGYTF; DNA: TGTGCCAGCAGTGAACTTTCAGGGGCCTATGGCTACACCTTC
J: TRBJ1-5; size: NA; D: NA; V: TRBV28; CDR3: CASSPGSGGNQPQHF; DNA: TGTGCCAGCAGCCCAGGATCCGGGGGCAATCAGCCCCAGCATTTT
J: TRBJ1-1; size: NA; D: NA; V: TRBV19; CDR3: CATHGYRVTEAFF; DNA: TGTGCCACCCACGGGTACAGGGTAACTGAAGCTTTCTTT
J: TRBJ1-5; size: NA; D: NA; V: TRBV2; CDR3: CASSRGGLRNQPQHF; DNA: TGTGCCAGCAGTAGGGGGGGATTGCGCAATCAGCCCCAGCATTTT
J: TRBJ1-1; size: NA; D: NA; V: TRBV12-1; CDR3: CASSYRQGATEAFF; DNA: TGTGCCAGCAGCTACCGACAGGGGGCCACTGAAGCTTTCTTT
J: TRBJ2-7; size: NA; D: NA; V: TRBV4-2; CDR3: CASSQDNEQYF; DNA: TGTGCCAGCAGCCAAGATAACGAGCAGTACTTC
J: TRBJ1-2; size: NA; D: TRBD1; V: TRBV5-1; CDR3: CASSSLPGQPNYGYTF; DNA: TGCGCCAGCAGCTCCTTACCGGGACAGCCCAACTATGGCTACACCTTC
J: TRBJ1-1; size: NA; D: NA; V: TRBV5-1; CDR3: CASSLDRDRTF; DNA: TGCGCCAGCAGCCTGGATCGAGACAGGACCTTT
J: TRBJ2-1; size: NA; D: NA; V: TRBV15; CDR3: CATSRLLVNEQFF; DNA: TGTGCCACCAGCAGATTACTCGTTAATGAGCAGTTCTTC
J: TRBJ1-1; size: NA; D: TRBD1; V: TRBV3-1/TRBV3-2; CDR3: CASSPRQGPYTEAFF; DNA: TGTGCCAGCAGCCCTCGACAGGGCCCCTACACTGAAGCTTTCTTT
J: TRBJ1-5; size: NA; D: NA; V: TRBV12-5; CDR3: CASGLGVQDYQPQHF; DNA: TGTGCTAGTGGTTTGGGGGTCCAGGACTATCAGCCCCAGCATTTT
J: TRBJ1-2; size: once; D: TRBD1; V: TRBV5-1; CDR3: CASSQDAGGYGYTF; DNA: TGCGCCAGCAGCCAGGACGCAGGGGGCTACGGCTACACCTTC
J: TRBJ1-6; size: NA; D: NA; V: TRBV27; CDR3: CASSLAGAGSPLHF; DNA: TGTGCCAGCAGTTTGGCAGGGGCAGGTTCACCCCTCCACTTT
J: TRBJ2-1; size: NA; D: NA; V: TRBV3-1/TRBV3-2; CDR3: CASSQNRLLSTPIHEQFF; DNA: TGTGCCAGCAGCCAAAACCGACTTCTAAGCACCCCTATCCATGAGCAGTTCTTC
J: TRBJ1-2; size: NA; D: NA; V: TRBV24-1; CDR3: CATMERPTAHGYTF; DNA: TGTGCCACCATGGAGCGGCCTACGGCCCATGGCTACACCTTC